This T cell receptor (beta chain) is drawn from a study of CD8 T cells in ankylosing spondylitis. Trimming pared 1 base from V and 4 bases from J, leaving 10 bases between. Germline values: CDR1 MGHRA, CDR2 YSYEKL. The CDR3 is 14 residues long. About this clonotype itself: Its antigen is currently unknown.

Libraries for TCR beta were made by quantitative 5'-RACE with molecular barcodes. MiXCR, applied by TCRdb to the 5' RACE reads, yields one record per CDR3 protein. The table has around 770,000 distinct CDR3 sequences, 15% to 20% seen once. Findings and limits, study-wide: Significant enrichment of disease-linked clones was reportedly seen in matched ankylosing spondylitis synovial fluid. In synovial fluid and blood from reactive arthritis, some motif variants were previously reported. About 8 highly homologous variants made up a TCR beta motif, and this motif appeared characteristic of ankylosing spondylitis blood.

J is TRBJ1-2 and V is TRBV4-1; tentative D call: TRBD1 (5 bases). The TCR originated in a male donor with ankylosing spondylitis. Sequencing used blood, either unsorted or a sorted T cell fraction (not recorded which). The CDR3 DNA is TGCGCCAGCAGCCAAGTGGCAGGGAGCTATGGCTACACCTTC. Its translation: CASSQVAGSYGYTF.